The 10 T cell receptor beta chains in this list originate from one sample, sequenced in a study of T cell repertoires in ileal Crohn's disease. TCRdb's copy holds only in-frame clones and misses some; the assay was immunoSEQ multiplex PCR. Of fewer than 13,000 clones in the sample, more than 80% are singletons; the top ten hold about 15%. Specified time point: neoterminal ileum biopsy at postoperative endoscopy, about 6 months after surgery. Sequencing was performed on ileal tissue. Receptor source: an adult with Crohn's disease.

This clone has a handful of counts. This sequence joins TRBV27 and TRBJ1-2; maybe TRBD1 (5 bases). V gave up 4 bases and J gave up 3 bases, with 15 bases separating them. From germline, CDR1 is MNHEY and CDR2 SMNVEV (reference sequence). The CDR3 loop spans 15 amino acids. CDR3: CASSSLTADYYGYTF. The CDR3 DNA reads TGTGCCAGCAGTTCGTTGACAGCAGATTACTATGGCTACACCTTC.

The chain employs TRBV2 and TRBJ1-5; D is possibly TRBD1 (5 bases). V shed 4 bases and J shed 3 bases, with 28 bases lying between them. The CDR3 has 20 residues. Germline assignment: CDR1 SNHLY and CDR2 FYNNEI. The CDR3 sequence is CASSGPIDKTDRSLNQPQHF. The CDR3 region has the DNA TGTGCCAGCAGTGGACCAATCGACAAAACCGACAGAAGTCTCAATCAGCCCCAGCATTTT.

This clone was recorded once. The chain carries TRBV14 and TRBJ2-1; TRBD1 matches at 11 bases. Germline CDR1 is SGHDN and CDR2 is FVKESK. The trim removed 2 bases at V and 4 bases at J, leaving 13 bases unmatched. The CDR3 runs to 19 residues. CDR3 amino acids: CASSQPPSIRDRGYNEQFF. The CDR3, as DNA: TGTGCCAGCAGCCAACCTCCCTCCATCCGGGACAGGGGGTACAATGAGCAGTTCTTC.

The chain links TRBV19 to TRBJ2-1; possibly TRBD1 for D (5 bases). Germline V lookup: CDR1 LNHDA, CDR2 SQIVND (reference sequence). Trimming took 2 bases from V and 1 from J, leaving 6 bases between them. The CDR3 contains 14 residues. The CDR3 loop is CASSIQGSYNEQFF. CDR3 DNA: TGTGCCAGTAGTATACAGGGATCCTACAATGAGCAGTTCTTC.

The rearrangement uses TRBV7-8 and TRBJ2-3, with 7 positions matching TRBD1. The V segment lost 3 bases and the J segment 4 bases; nucleotides outside the gene matches: 7. Germline V gives CDR1 SGHVS, CDR2 FQNEAQ. This CDR3 has 15 amino acids. CDR3 in DNA: TGTGCCAGCAGCTTCGATTTGACAGGGTCAGATACGCAGTATTTT. Translating it yields CASSFDLTGSDTQYF.

The chain uses TRBV4-1 and TRBJ1-5, with 9 bases fitting TRBD1. The CDR3 runs to 20 residues. The V gene end was trimmed by 3 bases and the J gene end by 1 base; junction bases not matched to a gene: 16. The germline V gene encodes CDR1 MGHRA and CDR2 YSYEKL. CDR3: CASSQELLPGTGLSNQPQHF. The CDR3 DNA reads as TGCGCCAGCAGCCAGGAATTGCTACCCGGGACAGGGTTGAGCAATCAGCCCCAGCATTTT.

The rearrangement links TRBV29-1 to TRBJ1-4, with D possibly TRBD1 on 6 matching bases. The CDR3 covers 13 residues. V lost 3 bases and J 7 bases, leaving 12 bases between the germline ends. The germline gives CDR1 SQVTM, CDR2 ANQGSEA. CDR3 coding DNA: TGCAGCGTTGAGGGACAAACCAGTGAAAAACTGTTTTTT. The encoded protein is CSVEGQTSEKLFF.

The V and J genes are TRBV4-1 and TRBJ2-5; 7 positions match TRBD2. The CDR3 runs to 16 residues. V gave up 0 bases and J gave up 6 bases; unmatched junction bases: 10. CDR1 is MGHRA and CDR2 is YSYEKL in the germline V gene. The CDR3: CASSQESAGLMKTQYF. Here the CDR3 DNA reads TGCGCCAGCAGCCAAGAATCAGCGGGATTGATGAAGACCCAGTACTTC.

V is TRBV7-9 and J is TRBJ2-5; 7 bases are a match to TRBD1. Trimming cost V 5 bases and J 5 bases; bases outside gene matches: 11. The CDR3 consists of 15 residues. CDR1 is SEHNR and CDR2 is FQNEAQ in the germline V gene (reference sequence). In DNA form, the CDR3 reads TGTGCCAGCAGCAACCGACAGGGTCGTTTGGAGACCCAGTACTTC. Translated, it gives CASSNRQGRLETQYF.

The chain joins TRBV10-3 to TRBJ2-1; 7 bases line up with TRBD2. The CDR3 totals 13 residues. Germline V gene data show CDR1 as ENHRY and CDR2 as SYGVKD. The ends lost 7 bases at V and 5 bases at J; junction bases unmatched: 5. DNA for the CDR3: TGTGCCATCAACGGGGGGAAAGACAATGAGCAGTTCTTC. It codes for CAINGGKDNEQFF.